Presented here are 30 T cell receptor beta chains from one specimen sequenced in a study of T-cell reconstitution after alpha-beta-depleted transplantation in children. Unique molecular identifiers were incorporated during preparation of the TCRbeta library. In TCRdb, the PCR reads were re-called with MiXCR into one record per CDR3 protein. The data contain fewer than 750,000 distinct CDR3 sequences, 20% to 30% of them seen just once; the ten biggest clones take up about a third. Sequenced material: PBMCs, taken before TCRalphabeta/CD19-depleted stem cell transplant. These receptors were taken from a boy in the first two years of life with Wiskott-Aldrich syndrome, due to receive a stem cell transplant.

The chain links TRBV5-1 to TRBJ2-1, with TRBD2 matching 12 bases. The CDR3 has 18 amino acids. CDR1 SGHRS and CDR2 YFSETQ come from the germline V gene. J lost 0 bases, V lost 5 bases, and 9 bases had no gene match. CDR3 region: CASSETSGGYSSYNEQFF. CDR3 coding DNA: TGCGCCAGCAGTGAGACTAGCGGGGGATACAGCTCCTACAATGAGCAGTTCTTC.

The chain links TRBV28 to TRBJ2-7, with 8 bases lining up with TRBD1. Germline V CDR1 and CDR2: MDHEN, SYDVKM. The ends lost 5 bases at V and 7 bases at J; junction bases unmatched: 10. This CDR3 contains 14 residues. The CDR3 coding sequence is TGTGCCAGCAGTACTCCGACAGGGGCCGGGGAGCAGTACTTC. It yields the protein CASSTPTGAGEQYF.

The CDR3 reads CASKPAGLAGVRGHRELFF. CDR3 nucleotides: TGTGCATCAAAACCTGCGGGACTAGCGGGAGTTAGGGGGCACCGGGAGCTGTTTTTT. The chain carries TRBV7-6 and TRBJ2-2; 14 bases align to TRBD2. This CDR3 region has 19 residues. CDR1 and CDR2 from the germline V gene are SGHVS and FNYEAQ.

This clonotype was found many times. The J gene is TRBJ2-1, the V gene TRBV5-1; D not certain. V was trimmed by 0 bases and J by 9 bases, leaving 7 bases between them. The CDR3 consists of 12 residues. Germline V gene lookup returns CDR1 SGHRS and CDR2 YFSETQ. The chain's CDR3 is CASSLVGTEQFF. The CDR3 DNA reads TGCGCCAGCAGCTTGGTAGGTACTGAGCAGTTCTTC.

This clonotype has a handful of counts. The chain joins TRBV9 to TRBJ1-6, with 8 bases fitting TRBD1. After removal of 4 bases from V and 0 bases from J, the junction contained 3 bases not matched to a gene. This CDR3 is 16 amino acids long. Germline CDR1 is SGDLS and CDR2 is YYNGEE. In DNA form, the CDR3 reads TGTGCCAGCAGCCCAGGGGGCAGCTCCTATAATTCACCCCTCCACTTT. Its translation is CASSPGGSSYNSPLHF.

This clonotype has only a few counts. The chain combines TRBV5-1 with TRBJ1-6; 7 bases agree with TRBD1. This CDR3 region has 16 residues. CDR1 SGHRS and CDR2 YFSETQ come from the germline V gene. V was clipped by 2 bases and J by 7 bases; unmatched bases: 9. This CDR3 is CASSFNTRGSNSPLHF. CDR3 DNA: TGCGCCAGCAGCTTCAATACCAGGGGGTCGAATTCACCCCTCCACTTT. Drawing the rest from reference TRBV5-1 and TRBJ1-6, the complete variable domain is KAGVTQTPRYLIKTRGQQVTLSCSPISGHRSVSWYQQTPGQGLQFLFEYFSETQRNKGNFPGRFSGRQFSNSRSEMNVSTLELGDSALYLCASSFNTRGSNSPLHFGNGTRLTVT.

This chain links TRBV7-9 with TRBJ2-1, with 8 bases identical to TRBD2. The CDR3 extends over 15 amino acids. Trimming at V came to 5 bases and at J to 3 bases, leaving 6 bases not matched to a gene. From germline, CDR1 is SEHNR and CDR2 FQNEAQ (reference sequence). The CDR3 DNA follows: TGTGCCAGCAGCGGACCGGGAGGGGACTACAATGAGCAGTTCTTC. It is translated as CASSGPGGDYNEQFF.

The chain uses TRBV5-1 and TRBJ1-1; 9 bases fit TRBD1. The CDR3 has 16 amino acids. Germline V gene sequence: CDR1 SGHRS, CDR2 YFSETQ. The V gene end was trimmed by 5 bases and the J gene end by 5 bases; junction bases not matched to a gene: 13. The CDR3 DNA reads as TGCGCCAGCAGTCTAACAGGGGGCGTCCGCCGGACTGAAGCTTTCTTT. Translated: CASSLTGGVRRTEAFF.

The table lists this clonotype with a few counts. This rearrangement joins TRBV12-3 or TRBV12-4 to TRBJ2-3; a possible D gene is TRBD2 (6 bases). The CDR3 is 16 amino acids. V was clipped by 5 bases and J by 1 base, with 16 bases between them. In DNA form, the CDR3 reads TGTGCCAGCAGTCCGCCGGGACTCCGAGGCACAGATACGCAGTATTTT. It codes for CASSPPGLRGTDTQYF.

This clonotype was counted between two and nine times. The chain combines TRBV11-2 with TRBJ2-1; D possibly uses TRBD1 or TRBD2 (5 bases each). Between the trimmed V and J ends, which lost 4 bases and 4 bases, there was a span of 14 bases. The germline V gene has CDR1 SGHAT and CDR2 FQNNGV. The CDR3 length is 15 residues. CDR3 sequence reads: CASSSEPGPYNEQFF. DNA for the CDR3: TGTGCCAGCAGCTCCGAACCGGGACCTTACAATGAGCAGTTCTTC.

CDR3 region: CASRSSGLSTDTQYF. The CDR3 coding sequence is TGTGCCAGCAGGAGTAGCGGGCTTAGCACAGATACGCAGTATTTT. The chain combines TRBV2 with TRBJ2-3, with 7 bases matching TRBD2. The germline V gene has CDR1 SNHLY and CDR2 FYNNEI. The ends lost 6 bases at V and 0 bases at J; junction bases unmatched: 6. CDR3 length: 15 amino acids.

Written as DNA, the CDR3 is TGTGCCAGCAGCCAAGAGAGCGGAAGTTCCTACGAGCAGTACTTC. It is translated as CASSQESGSSYEQYF. The chain recombines TRBV3-1 with TRBJ2-7; TRBD2 might be the D (5 bases). Germline CDR1 reads LGHDT; CDR2 reads YNNKEL (reference sequence). The length of the CDR3 is 15 residues. The V end was cut by 0 bases, the J end by 1 base, with 10 bases between.

The gene calls are TRBV5-1 and TRBJ2-2; tentative D call: TRBD2 (6 bases). Trimming removed 5 bases from V and 2 bases from J, with 16 bases in between. Germline V gene lookup returns CDR1 SGHRS and CDR2 YFSETQ. The CDR3 is made up of 16 amino acids. The DNA of the CDR3 is TGCGCCAGCAGGCACGGGGGAACGCAAAACACCGGGGAGCTGTTTTTT. This gives the protein CASRHGGTQNTGELFF.

This chain joins TRBV5-1 and TRBJ1-4; 7 positions agree with TRBD1. CDR3 size: 20 residues. V shed 2 bases, J shed 0 bases, and the junction held 16 bases outside the gene matches. From germline, CDR1 is SGHRS and CDR2 YFSETQ. For the CDR3, the DNA is TGCGCCAGCAGCTTCATGGGACAGAAGTCTTTCAGATCAACTAATGAAAAACTGTTTTTT. It specifies CASSFMGQKSFRSTNEKLFF.

CDR3 protein: CASSYSRQNQETQYF. CDR3 in DNA: TGTGCCAGCAGTTACTCTCGACAGAACCAAGAGACCCAGTACTTC. V and J are TRBV6-5 and TRBJ2-5, with D possibly being TRBD1 (5 bases). This CDR3 has 15 amino acids. V was cut by 0 bases and J by 0 bases, with 8 bases left in between. From germline, CDR1 is MNHEY and CDR2 SVGAGI.

V usage is TRBV6-5 and J usage is TRBJ2-3, with D tentatively TRBD1 (5 bases). The V gene's germline CDR1 is MNHEY and CDR2 SVGAGI. CDR3 length: 13 amino acids. Trimming took 4 bases from V and 3 from J, leaving 8 bases between them. The CDR3 loop reads CASSSQATDTQYF. The CDR3 region has the DNA TGTGCCAGCAGTTCACAGGCTACAGATACGCAGTATTTT.

This clonotype was observed a handful of times. Here the CDR3 DNA reads TGCAGTGCTAGACTAGCCGTGGACAGGGGGTATCATGGCTACACCTTC. Its translation is CSARLAVDRGYHGYTF. The gene calls are TRBV20-1 and TRBJ1-2; TRBD1 matches 10 bases. J was trimmed by 6 bases and V by 2 bases; bases with no gene match: 12. Germline lookup yields CDR1 DFQATT and CDR2 SNEGSKA (reference sequence). This CDR3 is 16 amino acids long.

This CDR3 is CASSLKQGASMNTEAFF. The CDR3 DNA reads TGCGCCAGCAGCTTGAAACAGGGAGCCTCAATGAACACTGAAGCTTTCTTT. V gene TRBV5-1 combines with J gene TRBJ1-1; a possible D gene is TRBD1 (6 bases). Per the germline V gene, CDR1 is SGHRS and CDR2 is YFSETQ. The V gene lost 1 base and the J gene lost 0 bases, with 16 bases spanning the gap. This CDR3 comprises 17 residues.

In the case of this clonotype: An end of the junction does not agree with germline; a read error may underlie this. This chain joins TRBV5-1 and TRBJ2-7; 11 nucleotides align to TRBD2. There are 15 residues in the CDR3. The germline gives CDR1 SGHRS, CDR2 YFSETQ. CDR3 sequence reads: CASSSRTSGRNEQYF. CDR3 DNA: TGCGCAAGCAGCTCCCGCACTAGCGGGAGAAACGAGCAGTACTTC.

The sample holds a few counts of this clonotype. J is TRBJ2-5 and V is TRBV20-1, with D hard to call. Per germline, CDR1 DFQATT and CDR2 SNEGSKA (reference sequence). The V and J ends lost 6 bases and 1 base respectively, with 21 bases between them. The CDR3 extends over 16 amino acids. CDR3 sequence (DNA): TGCAGTGCGATATTCCCAAAATCTGAATCCCAAGAGACCCAGTACTTC. As protein: CSAIFPKSESQETQYF.

The chain carries TRBV10-3 and TRBJ2-7, with TRBD1 matching over 9 bases. J was trimmed by 9 bases and V by 5 bases; bases with no gene match: 5. This CDR3 spans 12 amino acids. Per germline, CDR1 ENHRY and CDR2 SYGVKD. The CDR3 reads CAISKTGGAQYF. CDR3 DNA: TGTGCCATCAGTAAGACAGGGGGTGCGCAGTACTTC.

The CDR3 loop reads CSLRNGLAGYNEQFF. The DNA for the CDR3 is TGCAGCTTAAGAAACGGACTAGCGGGGTACAATGAGCAGTTCTTC. The rearrangement uses TRBV29-1 and TRBJ2-1; TRBD2 matches at 12 bases. Looked up from germline, CDR1 is SQVTM and CDR2 is ANQGSEA. The J segment lost 4 bases and the V segment lost 8 bases, leaving 9 bases of the junction unmatched. The CDR3 is 15 amino acids.

The chain joins TRBV29-1 to TRBJ2-5, with 11 bases matching TRBD2. Per the germline V gene, CDR1 is SQVTM and CDR2 is ANQGSEA. The CDR3 is made up of 14 amino acids. Unmatched junction bases numbered 8, after V lost 6 bases and J lost 5 bases. The CDR3 DNA reads as TGCAGCGTCGGAGGACTAGCGGGCGGGGAGACCCAGTACTTC. Its translation: CSVGGLAGGETQYF. Combining the CDR3 with reference TRBV29-1 and TRBJ2-5 gives the whole variable domain SAVISQKPSRDICQRGTSLTIQCQVDSQVTMMFWYRQQPGQSLTLIATANQGSEATYESGFVIDKFPISRPNLTFSTLTVSNMSPEDSSIYLCSVGGLAGGETQYFGPGTRLLVL.

This clonotype occurred a few times. The chain carries TRBV7-9 and TRBJ2-7; 10 bases align to TRBD2. This CDR3 is 17 amino acids long. Trimming removed 1 base from V and 4 bases from J; junction bases left unmatched: 10. Germline CDR1 is SEHNR and CDR2 is FQNEAQ (reference sequence). The CDR3 sequence: CASSLGGLAGVRYEQYF. CDR3 in DNA: TGTGCCAGCAGCTTAGGTGGGCTAGCGGGAGTCAGATACGAGCAGTACTTC.

Concerning this clonotype itself: A much larger clone differs by one base, so this may be a read error. The rearrangement uses TRBV12-3 or TRBV12-4 and TRBJ2-2; 15 bases map to TRBD2. Germline trimming cut 6 bases from V and 5 bases from J; bases unmatched to any gene: 4. The CDR3 is 16 residues long. The CDR3 is CASRPGLAGGTGELFF. The CDR3 nucleotides read TGTGCCAGCAGACCCGGACTAGCGGGAGGGACCGGGGAGCTGTTTTTT.

The chain joins TRBV29-1 to TRBJ1-4; D is ambiguous. Trimming removed 1 base at V and 4 bases at J, with 16 bases between. Per germline, CDR1 SQVTM and CDR2 ANQGSEA. The CDR3 runs to 16 residues. In DNA, the CDR3 is TGCAGCGTTGAAGGATGCCGCACAGAACTTAATGAAAAACTGTTTTTT. It specifies CSVEGCRTELNEKLFF.

The chain carries TRBV20-1 and TRBJ1-3; D not certain. The germline V gene has CDR1 DFQATT and CDR2 SNEGSKA (reference sequence). The CDR3 consists of 15 residues. Between the trimmed V and J ends, which lost 7 bases and 0 bases, there was a span of 16 bases. This chain's CDR3 is CSGTDYSNSGNTIYF. The DNA for the CDR3 is TGCAGTGGAACGGACTATTCTAACTCTGGAAACACCATATATTTT.

V and J are TRBV20-1 and TRBJ2-1; TRBD2 is a possible D gene (7 bases). CDR3 length equals 12 residues. Germline-derived CDR1 and CDR2 are DFQATT and SNEGSKA (reference sequence). With 3 bases removed from V and 10 bases from J, the gap between germline ends came to 13 bases. CDR3 region: CSASLGGGEQFF. The CDR3 bases are TGCAGTGCTAGCCTAGGGGGGGGCGAGCAGTTCTTC.

This clonotype was found a few times. The chain is built from TRBV5-5 and TRBJ2-3; possibly TRBD2 for D (5 bases). Germline-derived CDR1 and CDR2 are SGHKS and YYEKEE (reference sequence). The CDR3 extends over 14 amino acids. Trimming removed 4 bases at V and 2 bases at J, with 11 bases between. CDR3 coding DNA: TGTGCCAGCAGCCCCGACGGGAACACAGATACGCAGTATTTT. This sequence encodes CASSPDGNTDTQYF.

This clonotype was counted between two and nine times. The chain links TRBV4-1 to TRBJ1-4; D gene uncertain. The CDR3 runs to 16 residues. V was clipped by 0 bases and J by 4 bases, with 12 bases between them. The germline CDR1 and CDR2 sequences are MGHRA and YSYEKL. The CDR3 sequence: CASSQEVSTFNEKLFF. CDR3 sequence (DNA): TGCGCCAGCAGCCAAGAAGTTTCCACCTTTAATGAAAAACTGTTTTTT.